The 23 T cell receptor beta chains below were found in one sample sequenced in a study of T cell responses to AZD1222 COVID-19 vaccine. Some clones are missing from TCRdb's copy, which holds only in-frame ones; the method was immunoSEQ multiplex PCR. Here the sample spans around 83,000 clones, more than 70% being singletons. This material consisted of peripheral blood, taken on day 0 of AZD1222 vaccination. Receptor source: an adult in good health.

This clone has a handful of counts. The chain's CDR3 is CASSNQAGVGYEQYF. CDR3 DNA: TGTGCCAGCAGCAATCAAGCGGGAGTTGGATACGAGCAGTACTTC. This rearrangement joins TRBV3-1 (or the pseudogene TRBV3-2) to TRBJ2-7; 8 positions match TRBD2. This CDR3 contains 15 residues. CDR1 and CDR2 (germline): LGHDT, YNNKEL (reference sequence). Trimming cost V 5 bases and J 4 bases; bases outside gene matches: 10.

The V and J genes are TRBV12-3 or TRBV12-4 and TRBJ1-1, with D uncertain. V shed 6 bases and J shed 8 bases, with 16 bases lying between them. This CDR3 is 13 amino acids long. DNA of the CDR3: TGTGCCAGCAGATCACCCTCGGGAGTAGAAGCTTTCTTT. This encodes CASRSPSGVEAFF.

This sequence joins TRBV10-3 and TRBJ2-5, with D uncertain. The CDR3 extends over 13 amino acids. V shed 8 bases and J shed 3 bases, with 13 bases lying between them. CDR1 and CDR2 (germline): ENHRY, SYGVKD. CDR3 residues: CAIRNPGEETQYF. In DNA, the CDR3 is TGTGCCATCCGAAACCCAGGTGAAGAGACCCAGTACTTC.

V and J are TRBV7-3 and TRBJ2-7; 7 bases map to TRBD1. The CDR3 is made up of 14 amino acids. J gave up 7 bases and V 5 bases, and 11 bases lay outside the gene matches. The germline V gene encodes CDR1 SGHTA and CDR2 FQGTGA. CDR3 region: CASSPGTDPREQYF. The DNA of the CDR3 is TGTGCCAGCAGCCCCGGGACAGACCCTCGGGAGCAGTACTTC.

V and J are TRBV4-1 and TRBJ1-4, with D perhaps matching TRBD1 (5 bases). This CDR3 spans 14 amino acids. V lost 0 bases, J lost 8 bases, and 10 bases lay in between. In germline, CDR1 is MGHRA, CDR2 YSYEKL. The CDR3: CASSQETVGEKLFF. CDR3 bases: TGCGCCAGCAGCCAAGAGACAGTCGGGGAAAAACTGTTTTTT.

The rearrangement joins TRBV28 to TRBJ1-2; D may be TRBD1 (5 bases). The CDR3 has 16 amino acids. Germline V gene data show CDR1 as MDHEN and CDR2 as SYDVKM. V dropped 4 bases and J dropped 2 bases, with 17 bases sitting between them. The CDR3 loop reads CASSSQTEEGNYGYTF. CDR3 nucleotide sequence: TGTGCCAGCAGTTCGCAGACAGAAGAGGGGAACTATGGCTACACCTTC.

The chain links TRBV9 to TRBJ1-4, with 8 bases that match TRBD1. This CDR3 comprises 15 residues. The V gene's germline CDR1 is SGDLS and CDR2 YYNGEE. The V segment lost 3 bases and the J segment 8 bases; nucleotides outside the gene matches: 9. The CDR3 DNA reads as TGTGCCAGCAGCGAGAGCACAGGGGGATGGGAAAAACTGTTTTTT. It translates to CASSESTGGWEKLFF. The whole variable domain, filled in from reference TRBV9 and TRBJ1-4, reads DSGVTQTPKHLITATGQRVTLRCSPRSGDLSVYWYQQSLDQGLQFLIQYYNGEERAKGNILERFSAQQFPDLHSELNLSSLELGDSALYFCASSESTGGWEKLFFGSGTQLSVL.

This rearrangement joins TRBV2 to TRBJ1-5; D is possibly TRBD1 (5 bases). The germline V gene has CDR1 SNHLY and CDR2 FYNNEI. The CDR3 length is 13 residues. The V end lost 10 bases, the J end lost 7 bases, and 17 bases lay between the germline ends. DNA of the CDR3: TGTGCCACCCGGGGCCTGCGGGACCAGCCCCAGCATTTT. Amino acid sequence: CATRGLRDQPQHF.

The chain joins TRBV12-3 or TRBV12-4 to TRBJ1-5; no firm D call. V lost 8 bases, J lost 9 bases, and 11 bases lay in between. The CDR3 extends over 11 amino acids. CDR3 bases: TGTGCCAGCGGTGAGGATGGGCCCCAGCATTTT. Translating it yields CASGEDGPQHF.

CDR3 sequence reads: CASSLDLSFGNTIYF. Written as DNA, the CDR3 is TGTGCCAGCAGCTTAGATTTAAGTTTTGGAAACACCATATATTTT. The chain links TRBV7-6 to TRBJ1-3; D not certain. The V end was cut by 1 base, the J end by 3 bases, with 10 bases between. The CDR3 runs 15 residues. The germline gives CDR1 SGHVS, CDR2 FNYEAQ. Drawing the rest from reference TRBV7-6 and TRBJ1-3, the complete variable domain is GAGVSQSPRYKVTKRGQDVALRCDPISGHVSLYWYRQALGQGPEFLTYFNYEAQQDKSGLPNDRFSAERPEGSISTLTIQRTEQRDSAMYRCASSLDLSFGNTIYFGEGSWLTVV.

The chain employs TRBV5-1 and TRBJ2-5; D possibly uses TRBD1 or TRBD2 (5 bases each). The CDR3 runs to 14 residues. V lost 0 bases and J 4 bases, leaving 10 bases between the germline ends. Germline V lookup: CDR1 SGHRS, CDR2 YFSETQ. This CDR3 reads CASSLATGPETQYF. In DNA form, the CDR3 reads TGCGCCAGCAGCTTGGCCACGGGACCAGAGACCCAGTACTTC.

The chain couples TRBV6-6 to TRBJ2-5; 10 bases fit TRBD2. The CDR3 length is 17 residues. V gave up 5 bases and J gave up 5 bases; unmatched junction bases: 14. The germline gives CDR1 MNHNY, CDR2 SVGAGI (reference sequence). The CDR3 loop reads CASSPTPLAGEGETQYF. In nucleotides, the CDR3 is TGTGCCAGCAGTCCGACACCGCTAGCGGGAGAGGGCGAGACCCAGTACTTC.

The chain carries TRBV14 and TRBJ2-3; no clear D gene. This CDR3 comprises 14 residues. Germline V gene lookup returns CDR1 SGHDN and CDR2 FVKESK. V gave up 1 base and J gave up 6 bases, with 11 bases separating them. CDR3 DNA: TGTGCCAGCAGCCAAGTGAGCCAGATGGATACGCAGTATTTT. This codes for CASSQVSQMDTQYF.

The J gene is TRBJ2-2, the V gene TRBV10-3, with 8 bases lining up with TRBD2. The CDR3 is 17 amino acids. Germline V CDR1 and CDR2: ENHRY, SYGVKD. V trimming: 0 bases; J trimming: 8 bases; junction bases outside the gene matches: 11. CDR3 sequence reads: CAISESGPEAGAGELFF. CDR3 coding DNA: TGTGCCATCAGTGAGTCCGGGCCTGAAGCGGGAGCTGGGGAGCTGTTTTTT.

The chain carries TRBV11-2 and TRBJ2-5; D is ambiguous. V was clipped by 7 bases and J by 2 bases, with 14 bases between them. The CDR3 is 14 residues long. Germline V CDR1 and CDR2: SGHAT, FQNNGV. CDR3 loop: CASTGKTPQETQYF. As DNA, the CDR3 is TGTGCCAGCACCGGCAAGACACCTCAAGAGACCCAGTACTTC.

The CDR3 spells CSASEWDSNMNTEAFF. As DNA, the CDR3 is TGCAGTGCTAGTGAATGGGACAGCAACATGAACACTGAAGCTTTCTTT. The chain is built from TRBV20-1 and TRBJ1-1; 7 bases match TRBD1. Germline CDR1 and CDR2: DFQATT and SNEGSKA (reference sequence). CDR3 length equals 16 residues. The ends lost 3 bases at V and 0 bases at J; junction bases unmatched: 10.

The chain joins TRBV11-1 to TRBJ1-1, with 9 bases lining up with TRBD1. V lost 3 bases to trimming and J lost 5 bases; unmatched junction nucleotides: 10. From germline, CDR1 is SGHAT and CDR2 FQDESV (reference sequence). The CDR3 contains 16 residues. The CDR3 nucleotides read TGTGCCAGCAGCTTGACATGGACAGGGGCAGGGACTGAAGCTTTCTTT. Translation: CASSLTWTGAGTEAFF.

This clone was found once. This rearrangement joins TRBV5-1 to TRBJ2-5, with 7 nucleotides matching TRBD1. J lost 8 bases, V lost 2 bases, and 18 bases had no gene match. CDR1 SGHRS and CDR2 YFSETQ come from the germline V gene. The CDR3 spans 17 residues. The CDR3 here is CASSLRPTGAAQGTQYF. In DNA, the CDR3 is TGCGCCAGCAGCTTAAGGCCCACAGGGGCCGCACAAGGAACCCAGTACTTC.

The chain uses TRBV7-2 and TRBJ2-7, with 10 positions matching TRBD2. Per the germline V gene, CDR1 is SGHTA and CDR2 is FQGNSA. The CDR3 covers 18 residues. V lost 0 bases to trimming and J lost 2 bases; unmatched junction nucleotides: 10. The CDR3 coding sequence is TGTGCCAGCAGCTTAGCGGCTAGCGGGAGAGTCGACCCCTACGAGCAGTACTTC. Residues: CASSLAASGRVDPYEQYF.

V is TRBV10-1 and J is TRBJ1-3; D may be TRBD1 (6 bases). Deletions cut 9 bases from V and 0 bases from J, with 9 bases between. CDR1 is WNHNN, CDR2 SYGVQD, per germline (reference sequence). This CDR3 comprises 13 residues. Written as DNA, the CDR3 is TGCGCCAGGGACAGCCCCTCTGGAAACACCATATATTTT. Its protein is CARDSPSGNTIYF.

The chain recombines TRBV5-4 with TRBJ1-6; unclear D gene. The CDR3 spans 14 residues. V was trimmed by 0 bases and J by 7 bases, leaving 8 bases between them. Germline V lookup: CDR1 SGHNT, CDR2 YYREEE (reference sequence). The CDR3 region has the DNA TGTGCCAGCAGCTTGGATGGGCACAATTCACCCCTCCACTTT. Translating it yields CASSLDGHNSPLHF.

The chain is built from TRBV19 and TRBJ1-1; possible D gene TRBD1, 6 bases. The germline V gene encodes CDR1 LNHDA and CDR2 SQIVND (reference sequence). Trimming removed 10 bases from V and 5 bases from J, with 17 bases in between. The CDR3 loop spans 13 amino acids. CDR3 sequence: CATRTEARTEAFF. Here the CDR3 DNA reads TGTGCCACTCGGACAGAGGCGCGGACTGAAGCTTTCTTT.

The chain recombines TRBV4-1 with TRBJ1-4, with D possibly matching TRBD1 (5 bases). CDR1 and CDR2 (germline): MGHRA, YSYEKL. The V end was cut by 8 bases, the J end by 6 bases, with 13 bases between. CDR3 size: 13 residues. The CDR3 is CASGGSFYEKLFF. DNA for the CDR3: TGCGCCAGCGGGGGTTCTTTCTATGAAAAACTGTTTTTT.